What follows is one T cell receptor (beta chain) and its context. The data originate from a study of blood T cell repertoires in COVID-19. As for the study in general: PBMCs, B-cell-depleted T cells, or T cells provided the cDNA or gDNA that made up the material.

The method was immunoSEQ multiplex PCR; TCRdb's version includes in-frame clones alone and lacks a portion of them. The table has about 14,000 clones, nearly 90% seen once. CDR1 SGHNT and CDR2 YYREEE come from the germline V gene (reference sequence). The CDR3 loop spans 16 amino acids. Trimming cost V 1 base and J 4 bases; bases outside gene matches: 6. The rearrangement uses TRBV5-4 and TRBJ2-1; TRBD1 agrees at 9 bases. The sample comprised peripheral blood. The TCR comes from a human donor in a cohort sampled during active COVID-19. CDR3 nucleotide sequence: TGTGCCAGCAGCTTGTCTAGGACAGGGGTATACAATGAGCAGTTCTTC. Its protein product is CASSLSRTGVYNEQFF.